The 15 T cell receptor beta chains listed next were all sequenced from one sample in a study of T cell responses to AZD1222 COVID-19 vaccine. The data were produced by immunoSEQ multiplex PCR, yet TCRdb's version contains in-frame clones alone and is incomplete. Among about 110,000 clones listed, around 90% were seen once. The material sequenced was peripheral blood, taken on day 0 of AZD1222 vaccination. The receptors here all came from an adult in good health.

The V gene is TRBV29-1, the J gene TRBJ2-4; TRBD2 agrees at 7 bases. Trimming removed 5 bases from V and 6 bases from J; junction bases left unmatched: 4. The germline V gene encodes CDR1 SQVTM and CDR2 ANQGSEA. The length of the CDR3 is 12 residues. The CDR3 protein is CSVSGEGNIQYF. The CDR3 bases are TGCAGCGTTTCCGGGGAGGGAAACATTCAGTACTTC.

The chain uses TRBV6-5 and TRBJ2-3, with D uncertain. This CDR3 spans 13 amino acids. The germline V and J ends were trimmed by 1 base and 4 bases, with 6 bases remaining between them. In germline, CDR1 is MNHEY, CDR2 SVGAGI. This CDR3 reads CASSYYSADTQYF. The CDR3 DNA reads as TGTGCCAGCAGTTACTATTCGGCAGATACGCAGTATTTT.

The V and J genes are TRBV5-1 and TRBJ2-5, with 10 bases lining up with TRBD1. V shed 0 bases, J shed 1 base, and the junction held 3 bases outside the gene matches. The CDR3 contains 16 residues. CDR1 is SGHRS and CDR2 is YFSETQ in the germline V gene. The CDR3 spells CASSLGDRGLQETQYF. CDR3 coding DNA: TGCGCCAGCAGCTTGGGGGACAGGGGTCTCCAAGAGACCCAGTACTTC.

This rearrangement joins TRBV23-1 to TRBJ2-7, with D unclear. TRBV23-1 is labeled an ORF, and its function is uncertain. CDR3 length: 14 amino acids. Trimming took off 1 base at V and 1 base at J, with 8 bases between the two ends. CDR3 residues: CASSQYGNSYEQYF. CDR3 sequence (DNA): TGCGCCAGCAGTCAATACGGCAATTCCTACGAGCAGTACTTC.

This clone was picked up one time. This chain connects TRBV28 to TRBJ1-1; a weak D match, TRBD1 (6 bases). V was shortened by 2 bases and J by 0 bases, with 16 bases between the two germline ends. Germline CDR1 reads MDHEN; CDR2 reads SYDVKM. The CDR3 has 17 amino acids. CDR3 sequence reads: CASSLILGGLMNTEAFF. The CDR3 DNA is TGTGCCAGCAGTTTAATTCTGGGGGGGCTTATGAACACTGAAGCTTTCTTT.

This clone was detected only a few times. V is TRBV6-2 or TRBV6-3 and J is TRBJ1-1; possibly TRBD1 for D (5 bases). The V end was cut by 0 bases, the J end by 4 bases, with 12 bases between. This CDR3 contains 15 residues. Germline V gives CDR1 MNHEY, CDR2 SVGEGT. This chain's CDR3 is CASSYSTVQTTEAFF. For the CDR3, the DNA is TGTGCCAGCAGTTACTCGACAGTTCAGACCACTGAAGCTTTCTTT.

The gene calls are TRBV6-2 or TRBV6-3 and TRBJ2-1; 10 nucleotides match TRBD2. Germline trimming cut 0 bases from V and 6 bases from J; bases unmatched to any gene: 8. Germline CDR1 is MNHEY and CDR2 is SVGEGT. The CDR3 is made up of 17 amino acids. CDR3 protein: CASSYSTAGGRTNEQFF. In nucleotides, the CDR3 is TGTGCCAGCAGTTACTCGACAGCGGGAGGGAGGACCAATGAGCAGTTCTTC.

The chain uses TRBV7-8 and TRBJ1-1; TRBD1 matches at 8 bases. The ends lost 5 bases at V and 0 bases at J; junction bases unmatched: 8. Looked up from germline, CDR1 is SGHVS and CDR2 is FQNEAQ. The CDR3 contains 16 residues. DNA of the CDR3: TGTGCCAGCAGCCCTAACAGGGGGGAGATGAACACTGAAGCTTTCTTT. Its protein product is CASSPNRGEMNTEAFF.

This clone was seen a handful of times. The V call is TRBV25-1, the J call TRBJ2-2; 8 positions agree with TRBD1. This CDR3 comprises 17 residues. The germline CDR1 and CDR2 sequences are MGHDK and SYGVNS. The V gene end was trimmed by 3 bases and the J gene end by 2 bases; junction bases not matched to a gene: 8. The CDR3 reads CASSEPGGSSNTGELFF. As DNA, the CDR3 is TGTGCCAGCAGTGAGCCAGGGGGCTCCTCAAACACCGGGGAGCTGTTTTTT.

This chain uses TRBV6-5 with TRBJ1-6; 10 nucleotides match TRBD1. This CDR3 has 15 residues. J was trimmed by 9 bases and V by 6 bases; bases with no gene match: 8. The germline CDR1 and CDR2 sequences are MNHEY and SVGAGI. CDR3 bases: TGTGCCAGCAGGAAATCCGGGACAGGGGCTTCACCCCTCCACTTT. Its translation: CASRKSGTGASPLHF.

The chain is built from TRBV7-9 and TRBJ2-7; D perhaps matches TRBD1 (6 bases). CDR1 and CDR2 (germline): SEHNR, FQNEAQ (reference sequence). This CDR3 is 16 amino acids long. Deletions cut 1 base from V and 0 bases from J, with 13 bases between. DNA of the CDR3: TGTGCCAGCAGCTTAGGGGTTGGACAGTTCTCCTACGAGCAGTACTTC. Translating gives CASSLGVGQFSYEQYF. Using reference TRBV7-9 and TRBJ2-7 for the parts outside the CDR3, the full variable domain is DTGVSQNPRHKITKRGQNVTFRCDPISEHNRLYWYRQTLGQGPEFLTYFQNEAQLEKSRLLSDRFSAERPKGSFSTLEIQRTEQGDSAMYLCASSLGVGQFSYEQYFGPGTRLTVT.

This clone was seen a single time. The V and J genes are TRBV7-9 and TRBJ2-1, with TRBD1 matching 9 bases. CDR3 size: 18 residues. Germline V CDR1 and CDR2: SEHNR, FQNEAQ (reference sequence). The J segment lost 8 bases and the V segment lost 5 bases, leaving 19 bases of the junction unmatched. The CDR3 sequence is CASSERLIQGARGDEQFF. The CDR3 DNA reads TGTGCCAGCAGCGAACGACTGATACAGGGGGCAAGAGGAGATGAGCAGTTCTTC.

The V gene is TRBV7-9, the J gene TRBJ1-5, with D possibly TRBD1 on 5 matching bases. The CDR3 totals 18 residues. V gave up 4 bases and J gave up 3 bases, with 22 bases separating them. The germline gives CDR1 SEHNR, CDR2 FQNEAQ (reference sequence). The CDR3 reads CASSSSQGVAGNNQPQHF. The CDR3 nucleotides are TGTGCCAGCAGCTCATCTCAGGGAGTCGCAGGGAACAATCAGCCCCAGCATTTT. Drawing the rest from reference TRBV7-9 and TRBJ1-5, the complete variable domain is DTGVSQNPRHKITKRGQNVTFRCDPISEHNRLYWYRQTLGQGPEFLTYFQNEAQLEKSRLLSDRFSAERPKGSFSTLEIQRTEQGDSAMYLCASSSSQGVAGNNQPQHFGDGTRLSIL.

The V gene is TRBV2, the J gene TRBJ1-3, with D perhaps TRBD1 (5 bases). This CDR3 region has 16 residues. Trimming stripped 2 bases from V and 0 bases from J, with 11 bases between. CDR1 and CDR2 from the germline V gene are SNHLY and FYNNEI. For the CDR3, the DNA is TGTGCCAGCAGTGAACAGGGCCCCTTCTCTGGAAACACCATATATTTT. Translating gives CASSEQGPFSGNTIYF.

The chain carries TRBV23-1 and TRBJ2-1; 8 positions match TRBD1. TRBV23-1 is classed as an ORF, of uncertain function. The CDR3 spans 19 residues. Unmatched junction bases numbered 14, after V lost 0 bases and J lost 4 bases. CDR3 nucleotide sequence: TGCGCCAGCAGTCAATCAAGGCGGACAGGGAAATTGGGATACAATGAGCAGTTCTTC. Protein sequence: CASSQSRRTGKLGYNEQFF.